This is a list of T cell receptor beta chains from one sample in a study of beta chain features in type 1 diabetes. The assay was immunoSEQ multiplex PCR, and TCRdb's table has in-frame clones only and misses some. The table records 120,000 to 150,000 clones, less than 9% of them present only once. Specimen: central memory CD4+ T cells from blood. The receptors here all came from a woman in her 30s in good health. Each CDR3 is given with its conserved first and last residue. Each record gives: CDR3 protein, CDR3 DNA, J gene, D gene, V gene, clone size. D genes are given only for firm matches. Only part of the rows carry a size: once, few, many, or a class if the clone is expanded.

CDR3: CSGRGQENTEAFF
DNA: TGCAGCGGCAGGGGACAGGAGAACACTGAAGCTTTCTTT
J: TRBJ1-1
D: TRBD1
V: TRBV29-1
size: many

CDR3: CASESGTGSSYEQYF
DNA: TGTGCCAGCGAGTCCGGGACAGGAAGCTCCTACGAGCAGTACTTC
J: TRBJ2-7
D: TRBD1
V: TRBV6-1
size: NA

CDR3: CASSFVGGYTF
DNA: TGTGCCAGTAGTTTCGTCGGTGGCTACACCTTC
J: TRBJ1-2
D: NA
V: TRBV19
size: few

CDR3: CASRRPSGETQYF
DNA: TGTGCCAGCAGACGCCCCTCGGGTGAGACCCAGTACTTC
J: TRBJ2-5
D: NA
V: TRBV6-5
size: few

CDR3: CASSQDPTAGGPGETQYF
DNA: TGTGCCAGCAGCCAAGATCCCACGGCGGGAGGGCCTGGAGAGACCCAGTACTTC
J: TRBJ2-5
D: TRBD2
V: TRBV4-2
size: few

CDR3: CASSQSPGSDEQFF
DNA: TGTGCCAGCAGCCAATCGCCAGGGTCAGATGAGCAGTTCTTC
J: TRBJ2-1
D: NA
V: TRBV14
size: NA

CDR3: CASSLRRAGYEQYF
DNA: TGTGCCAGCAGCTTACGAAGGGCAGGGTACGAGCAGTACTTC
J: TRBJ2-7
D: NA
V: TRBV7-9
size: few

CDR3: CASSGQTKADTQYF
DNA: TGTGCCAGCAGTGGGCAAACCAAAGCAGATACGCAGTATTTT
J: TRBJ2-3
D: NA
V: TRBV2
size: NA

CDR3: CAWSSPGQAGNTIYF
DNA: TGTGCCTGGAGTTCCCCTGGACAGGCGGGAAACACCATATATTTT
J: TRBJ1-3
D: TRBD1
V: TRBV30
size: NA

CDR3: CASSPPSGNTGELFF
DNA: TGCGCCAGCAGCCCGCCCAGCGGAAACACCGGGGAGCTGTTTTTT
J: TRBJ2-2
D: NA
V: TRBV5-1
size: NA

CDR3: CASSLVVAGPYNEQFF
DNA: TGTGCCAGCAGCTTGGTAGTAGCGGGCCCCTACAATGAGCAGTTCTTC
J: TRBJ2-1
D: TRBD2
V: TRBV5-4
size: NA

CDR3: CASSSSLAGGLYEQYF
DNA: TGTGCCAGCAGTTCTTCCCTAGCGGGAGGCCTCTACGAGCAGTACTTC
J: TRBJ2-7
D: TRBD2
V: TRBV6-6
size: NA

CDR3: CSVELGDRALNEQFF
DNA: TGCAGCGTCGAGCTAGGAGACAGGGCCTTGAATGAGCAGTTCTTC
J: TRBJ2-1
D: TRBD1
V: TRBV29-1
size: many

CDR3: CAISDYGGSSSYEQYF
DNA: TGTGCCATCAGTGATTATGGAGGTTCAAGCTCCTACGAGCAGTACTTC
J: TRBJ2-7
D: NA
V: TRBV10-3
size: NA

CDR3: CASRAGGATDTQYF
DNA: TGTGCCAGCAGGGCTGGGGGGGCCACAGATACGCAGTATTTT
J: TRBJ2-3
D: NA
V: TRBV28
size: many

CDR3: CASSLGGAYNEQFF
DNA: TGTGCCAGCAGCTTGGGGGGTGCCTACAATGAGCAGTTCTTC
J: TRBJ2-1
D: NA
V: TRBV11-3
size: few

CDR3: CASSVEVAASSYEQYF
DNA: TGTGCCAGCAGCGTAGAAGTAGCGGCCAGCTCCTACGAGCAGTACTTC
J: TRBJ2-7
D: NA
V: TRBV9
size: NA

CDR3: CASSSQGTPTDTQYF
DNA: TGTGCCAGCAGCTCTCAGGGGACCCCCACAGATACGCAGTATTTT
J: TRBJ2-3
D: NA
V: TRBV7-8
size: NA

CDR3: CASSLAPWRGNNEQFF
DNA: TGTGCCAGCAGCTTGGCCCCCTGGCGGGGGAATAATGAGCAGTTCTTC
J: TRBJ2-1
D: TRBD2
V: TRBV7-2
size: NA

CDR3: CASSAISGSSYNEQFF
DNA: TGTGCCAGCAGCGCTATTAGCGGGAGCTCCTACAATGAGCAGTTCTTC
J: TRBJ2-1
D: TRBD2
V: TRBV7-2
size: NA

CDR3: CASSQALGLAGEGAKNIQYF
DNA: TGTGCCAGCAGCCAAGCACTGGGACTAGCGGGAGAGGGGGCCAAAAACATTCAGTACTTC
J: TRBJ2-4
D: TRBD2
V: TRBV4-2
size: NA

CDR3: CASSQDWGTARYEQFF
DNA: TGCGCCAGCAGCCAAGATTGGGGGACAGCCCGCTATGAGCAGTTCTTC
J: TRBJ2-1
D: TRBD1
V: TRBV4-3
size: few

CDR3: CASTSRQNEAFF
DNA: TGTGCCAGTACTTCCAGACAGAATGAAGCTTTCTTT
J: TRBJ1-1
D: NA
V: TRBV19
size: few

CDR3: CATSKGEPGGTDTQYF
DNA: TGTGCCACCAGCAAGGGGGAACCGGGAGGAACAGATACGCAGTATTTT
J: TRBJ2-3
D: NA
V: TRBV15
size: many

CDR3: CASSSQVNTEAFF
DNA: TGTGCCAGCAGCTCACAGGTGAACACTGAAGCTTTCTTT
J: TRBJ1-1
D: NA
V: TRBV7-8
size: NA

CDR3: CASSLDRNTEAFF
DNA: TGTGCCAGCAGCCTAGACAGGAACACTGAAGCTTTCTTT
J: TRBJ1-1
D: NA
V: TRBV11-2
size: few

CDR3: CAWSGTAMNTEAFF
DNA: TGTGCCTGGAGTGGGACAGCCATGAACACTGAAGCTTTCTTT
J: TRBJ1-1
D: NA
V: TRBV30
size: few

CDR3: CASSQLGGETQYF
DNA: TGCGCCAGCAGCCAGTTAGGGGGAGAGACCCAGTACTTC
J: TRBJ2-5
D: NA
V: TRBV4-3
size: few

CDR3: CASSLVPGLVGNEQFF
DNA: TGTGCCAGCAGCTTAGTTCCGGGACTAGTAGGCAATGAGCAGTTCTTC
J: TRBJ2-1
D: TRBD2
V: TRBV7-3
size: NA

CDR3: CATREMAGETQYF
DNA: TGTGCCACCCGGGAGATGGCGGGTGAGACCCAGTACTTC
J: TRBJ2-5
D: NA
V: TRBV19
size: few

CDR3: CASSPAQQGAREKLFF
DNA: TGTGCCAGCAGTCCCGCCCAACAGGGGGCACGGGAAAAACTGTTTTTT
J: TRBJ1-4
D: TRBD1
V: TRBV28
size: NA

CDR3: CASSVGTANTEAFF
DNA: TGTGCCAGCAGCGTGGGGACAGCGAACACTGAAGCTTTCTTT
J: TRBJ1-1
D: TRBD1
V: TRBV7-9
size: few

CDR3: CASSLDRGTGPYNEQFF
DNA: TGTGCCAGCAGTTTAGACCGAGGGACAGGCCCCTACAATGAGCAGTTCTTC
J: TRBJ2-1
D: TRBD1
V: TRBV28
size: few